This entry lists 2 T cell receptor beta chains sequenced from one sample in a study of blood T cell repertoires in COVID-19. Clones were read by immunoSEQ multiplex PCR, and TCRdb kept only the in-frame ones, dropping some. The data contain a few hundred thousand clones, 75% to 90% of them singletons. Material for sequencing was peripheral blood. The receptors come from a man aged 18 to 30 with active or convalescent COVID-19.

This clone was observed a few times. The chain carries TRBV5-1 and TRBJ1-1; 7 bases are a match to TRBD1. Per the germline V gene, CDR1 is SGHRS and CDR2 is YFSETQ. Unmatched junction bases numbered 2, after V lost 0 bases and J lost 3 bases. The CDR3 is 14 amino acids. The CDR3 spells CASSLEGGYTEAFF. The CDR3 nucleotides are TGCGCCAGCAGCTTGGAAGGGGGCTACACTGAAGCTTTCTTT.

CDR3 amino acids: CASSLAGGGSYEQYF. The DNA for the CDR3 is TGCGCCAGCAGCTTGGCCGGGGGGGGCTCCTACGAGCAGTACTTC. This chain joins TRBV5-1 and TRBJ2-7, with 8 positions matching TRBD2. Germline CDR1 reads SGHRS; CDR2 reads YFSETQ. The CDR3 extends over 15 amino acids. The V segment lost 0 bases and the J segment 0 bases; nucleotides outside the gene matches: 2.